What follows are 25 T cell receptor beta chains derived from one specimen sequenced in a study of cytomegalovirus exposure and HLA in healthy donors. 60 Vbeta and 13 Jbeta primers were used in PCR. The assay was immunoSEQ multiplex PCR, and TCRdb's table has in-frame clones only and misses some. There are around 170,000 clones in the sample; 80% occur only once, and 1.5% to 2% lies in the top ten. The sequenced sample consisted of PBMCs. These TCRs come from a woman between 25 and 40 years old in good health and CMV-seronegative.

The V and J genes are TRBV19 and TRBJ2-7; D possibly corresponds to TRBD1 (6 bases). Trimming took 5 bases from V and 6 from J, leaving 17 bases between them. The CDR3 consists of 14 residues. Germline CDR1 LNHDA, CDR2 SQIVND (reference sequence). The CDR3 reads CASSEGVRSSEQYF. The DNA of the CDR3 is TGTGCCAGTAGTGAGGGGGTACGATCAAGCGAGCAGTACTTC.

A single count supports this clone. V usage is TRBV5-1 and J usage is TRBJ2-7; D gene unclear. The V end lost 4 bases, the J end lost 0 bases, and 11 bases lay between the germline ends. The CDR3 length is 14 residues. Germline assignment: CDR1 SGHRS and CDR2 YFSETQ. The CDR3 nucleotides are TGCGCCAGCAGCGAAACCGGGTCCTCCTACGAGCAGTACTTC. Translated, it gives CASSETGSSYEQYF.

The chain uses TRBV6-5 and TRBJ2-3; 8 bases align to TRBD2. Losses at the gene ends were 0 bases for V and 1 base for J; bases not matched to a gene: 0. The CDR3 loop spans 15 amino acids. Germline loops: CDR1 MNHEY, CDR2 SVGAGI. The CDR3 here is CASSYSRGGTDTQYF. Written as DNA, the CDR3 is TGTGCCAGCAGTTACTCGCGGGGGGGCACAGATACGCAGTATTTT.

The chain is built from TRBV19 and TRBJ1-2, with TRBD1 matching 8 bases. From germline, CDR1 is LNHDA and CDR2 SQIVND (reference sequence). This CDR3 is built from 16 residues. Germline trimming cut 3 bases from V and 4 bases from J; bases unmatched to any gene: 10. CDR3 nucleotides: TGTGCCAGTAGTATCTCCAGGACAGGGAGGGTCTATGGCTACACCTTC. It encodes CASSISRTGRVYGYTF.

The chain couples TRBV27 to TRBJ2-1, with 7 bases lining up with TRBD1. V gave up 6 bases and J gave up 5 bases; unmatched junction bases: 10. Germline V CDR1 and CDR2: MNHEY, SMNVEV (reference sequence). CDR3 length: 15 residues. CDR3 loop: CASRPNRGSDNEQFF. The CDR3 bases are TGTGCCAGCAGGCCTAACAGGGGCAGTGACAATGAGCAGTTCTTC.

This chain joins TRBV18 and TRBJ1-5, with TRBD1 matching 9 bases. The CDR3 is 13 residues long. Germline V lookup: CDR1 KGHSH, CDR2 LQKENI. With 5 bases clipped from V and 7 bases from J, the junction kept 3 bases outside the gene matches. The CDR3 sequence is CASSGDREQPQHF. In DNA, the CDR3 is TGTGCCAGCTCAGGGGACAGGGAACAGCCCCAGCATTTT.

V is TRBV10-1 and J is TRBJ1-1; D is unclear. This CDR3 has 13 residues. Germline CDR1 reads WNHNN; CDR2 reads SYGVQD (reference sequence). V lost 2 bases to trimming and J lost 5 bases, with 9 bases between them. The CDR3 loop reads CASSETARTEAFF. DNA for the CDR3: TGCGCCAGCAGTGAGACAGCAAGGACTGAAGCTTTCTTT.

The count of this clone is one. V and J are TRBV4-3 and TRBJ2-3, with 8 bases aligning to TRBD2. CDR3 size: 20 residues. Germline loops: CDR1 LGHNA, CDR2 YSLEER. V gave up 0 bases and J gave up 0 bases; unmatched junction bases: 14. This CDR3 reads CASSQDVRFGGGFSTDTQYF. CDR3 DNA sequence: TGCGCCAGCAGCCAAGATGTGAGGTTTGGCGGGGGGTTTAGCACAGATACGCAGTATTTT.

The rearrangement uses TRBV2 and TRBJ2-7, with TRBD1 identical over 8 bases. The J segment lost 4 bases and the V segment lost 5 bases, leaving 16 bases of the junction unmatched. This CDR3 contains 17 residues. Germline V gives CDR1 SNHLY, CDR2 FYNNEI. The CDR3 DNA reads TGTGCCAGCAGTCCCCCGACAGGGGTTTCGATAGCATACGAGCAGTACTTC. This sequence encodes CASSPPTGVSIAYEQYF.

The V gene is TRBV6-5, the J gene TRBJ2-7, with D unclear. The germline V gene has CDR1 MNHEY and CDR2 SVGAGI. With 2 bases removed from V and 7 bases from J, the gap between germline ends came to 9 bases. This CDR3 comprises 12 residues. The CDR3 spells CASSYLGLEQYF. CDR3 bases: TGTGCCAGCAGTTACCTCGGGTTAGAGCAGTACTTC.

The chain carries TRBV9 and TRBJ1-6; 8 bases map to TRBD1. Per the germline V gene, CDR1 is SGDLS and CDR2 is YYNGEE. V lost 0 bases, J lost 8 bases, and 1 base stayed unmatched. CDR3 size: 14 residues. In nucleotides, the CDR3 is TGTGCCAGCAGCGTAGCACAGGGGGATTCACCCCTCCACTTT. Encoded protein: CASSVAQGDSPLHF.

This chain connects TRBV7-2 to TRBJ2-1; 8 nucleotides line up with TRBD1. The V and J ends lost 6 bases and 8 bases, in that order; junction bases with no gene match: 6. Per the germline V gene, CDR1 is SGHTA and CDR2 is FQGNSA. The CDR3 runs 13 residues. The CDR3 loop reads CASRRTGTDEQFF. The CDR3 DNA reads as TGTGCCAGCAGAAGGACAGGGACCGATGAGCAGTTCTTC.

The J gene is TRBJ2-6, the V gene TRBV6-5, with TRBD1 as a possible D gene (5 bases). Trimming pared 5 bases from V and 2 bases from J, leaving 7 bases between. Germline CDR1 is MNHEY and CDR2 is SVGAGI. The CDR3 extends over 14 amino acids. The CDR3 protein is CASSPGPGANVLTF. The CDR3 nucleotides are TGTGCCAGCAGTCCAGGGCCTGGGGCCAACGTCCTGACTTTC.

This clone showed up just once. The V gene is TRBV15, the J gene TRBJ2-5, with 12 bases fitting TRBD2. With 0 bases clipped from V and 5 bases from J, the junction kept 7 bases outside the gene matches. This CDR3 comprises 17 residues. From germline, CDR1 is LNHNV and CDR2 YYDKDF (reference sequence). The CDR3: CATSRDRASGGAETQYF. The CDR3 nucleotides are TGTGCCACCAGCAGAGATCGGGCTAGCGGGGGGGCCGAGACCCAGTACTTC.

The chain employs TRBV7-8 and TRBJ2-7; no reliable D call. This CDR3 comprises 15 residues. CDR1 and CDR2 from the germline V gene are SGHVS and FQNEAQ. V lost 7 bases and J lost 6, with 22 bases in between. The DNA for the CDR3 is TGTGCCAGCACCAACAGTCCCGCCACCCCCAGCGAGCAGTACTTC. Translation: CASTNSPATPSEQYF.

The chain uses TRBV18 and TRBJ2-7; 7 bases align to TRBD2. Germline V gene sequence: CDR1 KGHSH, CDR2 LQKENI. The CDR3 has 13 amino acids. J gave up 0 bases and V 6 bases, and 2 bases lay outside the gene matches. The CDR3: CASSGTNSYEQYF. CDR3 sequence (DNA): TGTGCCAGCTCTGGGACTAACTCCTACGAGCAGTACTTC. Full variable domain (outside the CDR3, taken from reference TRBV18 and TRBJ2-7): NAGVMQNPRHLVRRRGQEARLRCSPMKGHSHVYWYRQLPEEGLKFMVYLQKENIIDESGMPKERFSAEFPKEGPSILRIQQVVRGDSAAYFCASSGTNSYEQYFGPGTRLTVT.

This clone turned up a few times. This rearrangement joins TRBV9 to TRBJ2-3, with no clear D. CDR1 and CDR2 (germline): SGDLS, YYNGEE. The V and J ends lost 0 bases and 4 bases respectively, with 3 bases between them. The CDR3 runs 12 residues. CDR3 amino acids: CASSVGADTQYF. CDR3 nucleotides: TGTGCCAGCAGCGTAGGAGCAGATACGCAGTATTTT.

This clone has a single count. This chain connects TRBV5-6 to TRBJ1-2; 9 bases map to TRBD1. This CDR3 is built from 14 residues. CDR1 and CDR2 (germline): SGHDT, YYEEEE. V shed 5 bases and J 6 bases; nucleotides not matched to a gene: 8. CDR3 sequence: CASRPPDRGNGYTF. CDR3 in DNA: TGTGCCAGCAGGCCCCCGGACAGGGGAAATGGCTACACCTTC.

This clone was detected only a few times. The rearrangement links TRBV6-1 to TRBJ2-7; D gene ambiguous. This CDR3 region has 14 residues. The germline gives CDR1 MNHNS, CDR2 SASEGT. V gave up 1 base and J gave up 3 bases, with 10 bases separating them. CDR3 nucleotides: TGTGCCAGCAGTGAAGGTGGCAGAGGCTACGAGCAGTACTTC. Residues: CASSEGGRGYEQYF.

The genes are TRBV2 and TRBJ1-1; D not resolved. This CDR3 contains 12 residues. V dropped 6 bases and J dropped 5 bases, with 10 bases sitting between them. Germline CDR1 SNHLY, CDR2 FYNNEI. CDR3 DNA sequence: TGTGCCAGCAGCCTAGTAGCTACTGAAGCTTTCTTT. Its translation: CASSLVATEAFF.

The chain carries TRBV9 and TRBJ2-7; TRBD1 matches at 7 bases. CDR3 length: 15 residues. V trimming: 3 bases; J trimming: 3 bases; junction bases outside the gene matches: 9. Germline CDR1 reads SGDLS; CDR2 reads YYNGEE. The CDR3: CASSEGQVAIYEQYF. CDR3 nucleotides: TGTGCCAGCAGCGAAGGACAGGTCGCAATCTACGAGCAGTACTTC. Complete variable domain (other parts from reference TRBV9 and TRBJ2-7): DSGVTQTPKHLITATGQRVTLRCSPRSGDLSVYWYQQSLDQGLQFLIQYYNGEERAKGNILERFSAQQFPDLHSELNLSSLELGDSALYFCASSEGQVAIYEQYFGPGTRLTVT.

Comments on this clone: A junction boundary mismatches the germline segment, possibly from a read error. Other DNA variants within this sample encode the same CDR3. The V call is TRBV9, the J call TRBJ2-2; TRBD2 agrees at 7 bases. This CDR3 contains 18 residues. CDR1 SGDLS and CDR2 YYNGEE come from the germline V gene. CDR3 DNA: TGTGCCAGCAGCACCACATCCGGGCGGGGGACCAACACCGGAGAGCTGTTTTTT. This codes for CASSTTSGRGTNTGELFF.

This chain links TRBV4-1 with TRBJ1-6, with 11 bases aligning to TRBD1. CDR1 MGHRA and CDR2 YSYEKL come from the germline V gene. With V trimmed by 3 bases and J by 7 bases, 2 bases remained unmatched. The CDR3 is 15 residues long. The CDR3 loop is CASSQGQGVNSPLHF. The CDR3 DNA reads TGCGCCAGCAGCCAGGGACAGGGGGTAAATTCACCCCTCCACTTT.

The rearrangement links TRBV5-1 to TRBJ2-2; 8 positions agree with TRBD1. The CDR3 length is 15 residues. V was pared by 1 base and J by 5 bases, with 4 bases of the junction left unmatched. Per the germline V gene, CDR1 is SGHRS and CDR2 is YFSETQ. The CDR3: CASSLRTGKTGELFF. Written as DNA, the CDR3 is TGCGCCAGCAGCTTGCGGACAGGGAAAACCGGGGAGCTGTTTTTT.

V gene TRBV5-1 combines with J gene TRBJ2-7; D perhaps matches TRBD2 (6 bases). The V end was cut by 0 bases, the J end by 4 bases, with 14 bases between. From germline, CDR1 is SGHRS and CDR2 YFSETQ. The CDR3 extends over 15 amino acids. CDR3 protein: CASSLAGGGRYEQYF. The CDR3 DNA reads TGCGCCAGCAGCTTGGCCGGGGGAGGCAGGTACGAGCAGTACTTC.